This TCR beta chain appears in the sequencing data of a study of CD8+CD57+ T cells in acquired aplastic anemia. Study details: An average of roughly 10 million reads for CD4+ cells was obtained from healthy donors.

In germline, CDR1 is MGHDK, CDR2 SYGVNS. V lost 3 bases, J lost 4 bases, and 6 bases stayed unmatched. The length of the CDR3 is 15 residues. General study points: Between patients and controls, about 30 CD8+ CDR3 sequences were found in common. Significance was not reached for CD8+ Simpson's diversity between patients and controls.

For this clonotype: The antigen remains undetermined.

Genomic DNA served as template for TCR beta VDJ and CDR3 profiling. TCRdb reprocessed the reads via MiXCR and lists one record per CDR3 protein. This table holds more than 150,000 distinct CDR3 sequences, about 47% found once. The sample consisted of sorted CD4+, CD8+, or CD8+CD57+ T cells (not recorded which) from PBMCs. V and J are TRBV25-1 and TRBJ2-3; 8 bases map to TRBD1. This sequence originates from a human donor in good health. The CDR3 DNA sequence: TGTGCCAGCAGTGACTGGACAGGGACCCCAGATACGCAGTATTTT. As protein: CASSDWTGTPDTQYF.